This T cell receptor (beta chain) originates from a study of cytomegalovirus exposure and HLA in healthy donors. Germline V gene sequence: CDR1 SGHNT, CDR2 YYREEE (reference sequence). The trim removed 4 bases at V and 5 bases at J, leaving 6 bases unmatched. The CDR3 is 14 amino acids. A multiplex PCR was run with 60 Vbeta primers and 13 Jbeta primers. Produced via immunoSEQ multiplex PCR; TCRdb's table is partial and in-frame only. The sample has 130,000 or so clones, approximately 85% seen once. This receptor was taken from a woman aged 45-65 years in good health and CMV-seropositive. Sequenced sample: PBMCs. V gene TRBV5-4 combines with J gene TRBJ2-5, with 9 bases aligning to TRBD2. CDR3 in DNA: TGTGCCAGCAGCAATCCGAGCGGGGGGGAGACCCAGTACTTC. Translation: CASSNPSGGETQYF. The full variable domain, in which reference TRBV5-4 and TRBJ2-5 provide the parts outside the CDR3, is ETGVTQSPTHLIKTRGQQVTLRCSSQSGHNTVSWYQQALGQGPQFIFQYYREEENGRGNFPPRFSGLQFPNYSSELNVNALELDDSALYLCASSNPSGGETQYFGPGTRLLVL.